This T cell receptor (beta chain) was captured by sequencing in a study of shared clonotypes between healthy human individuals. Study information: Those who served as donors were a couple of women and three men between the ages of 18 and 49. Per donor, CD8 memory used one plate, CD8 naive used two, CD4 memory used three and CD4 naive used three.

The CDR3 runs to 11 residues. Germline V lookup: CDR1 DFQATT, CDR2 SNEGSKA (reference sequence). V lost 1 base to trimming and J lost 3 bases, with 0 bases between them. As for this clone: Its antigen is undetermined. The sample holds other DNA sequences that translate to the same CDR3.

Profiling relied on immunoSEQ multiplex PCR, and the TCRdb table lists in-frame clones only, not all of them. Among 1.4 million or so clones listed, just under 99% were seen once. Study findings and constraints: Against clonotypes common to all four donors, non-shared ones had lower generation probabilities. Sampling included only blood; tissue repertoires likely differ.

The source of this sequence is a man aged 25 to 45 in good health. The chain links TRBV20-1 to TRBJ1-4; D gene ambiguous. The sample was naive CD4+ T cells sorted from blood. This sample's subset: CD45RA+ positively selected. The CDR3 sequence is CSARANEKLFF. CDR3 coding DNA: TGCAGTGCTAGAGCTAATGAAAAACTGTTTTTT.